These 26 T cell receptor beta chains originate from one sample sequenced in a study of early T cells in non-severe SARS-CoV-2 infection (TCRdb year 2021). The library was prepared using 5' RACE. The sequencer was a NextSeq 500. TCRdb ran its own pipeline on the public reads, namely fastp trimming at Q25 and MiXCR clone calling, and kept in-frame beta chains. Entries are consolidated by CDR3 protein sequence, retaining the most common genes and DNA. Counted in this sample were some 57,000 distinct CDR3 sequences; around an eighth of them appeared once. Of the sample, around 4.5% is held by the ten largest clones. Specimen: whole blood. The receptors were gathered from an adult who was a healthcare worker with PCR-confirmed SARS-CoV-2 infection or an uninfected control (not recorded which).

This clonotype showed up just a few times. The V call is TRBV28, the J call TRBJ1-1; D uncertain. Germline-derived CDR1 and CDR2 are MDHEN and SYDVKM. The CDR3 consists of 15 residues. Trimming removed 7 bases from V and 2 bases from J, with 17 bases in between. The CDR3 region has the DNA TGTGCCAGCACCTCCGGGTCAGCAGTAAACACTGAAGCTTTCTTT. This codes for CASTSGSAVNTEAFF.

This clonotype was recorded at least ten times. J is TRBJ2-3 and V is TRBV12-3 or TRBV12-4; 9 bases are a match to TRBD2. Losses at the gene ends were 6 bases for V and 5 bases for J; bases not matched to a gene: 9. The CDR3 consists of 15 residues. The CDR3 coding sequence is TGTGCCAGCAGGTACGGCGGGACTAGCCAAGATACGCAGTATTTT. This gives the protein CASRYGGTSQDTQYF.

This clonotype was observed at least ten times. The chain carries TRBV20-1 and TRBJ1-5; D is uncertain. Per germline, CDR1 DFQATT and CDR2 SNEGSKA (reference sequence). The CDR3 contains 16 residues. With 3 bases removed from V and 1 base from J, the gap between germline ends came to 16 bases. CDR3 loop: CSASLTATGSNQPQHF. In DNA form, the CDR3 reads TGCAGTGCTAGTCTTACGGCCACCGGGAGCAATCAGCCCCAGCATTTT.

A word on this clonotype: Given a much more abundant clone one base away, this may be a read error. The J gene is TRBJ2-3, the V gene TRBV5-1; 7 positions agree with TRBD2. Germline CDR1 SGHRS, CDR2 YFSETQ. There are 16 residues in the CDR3. This CDR3 reads CASSLGTRPPSDTRYF. Here the CDR3 DNA reads TGCGCCAGCAGCTTGGGGACTAGACCCCCGTCGGATACGCGGTATTTT.

This clonotype has at least ten counts. The J gene is TRBJ2-1, the V gene TRBV29-1, with TRBD2 matching over 9 bases. CDR3 length: 14 amino acids. In germline, CDR1 is SQVTM, CDR2 ANQGSEA. Trimming cost V 1 base and J 7 bases; bases outside gene matches: 5. The CDR3 sequence: CSVEALAGRNEQFF. CDR3 bases: TGCAGCGTTGAAGCCCTAGCGGGGAGGAATGAGCAGTTCTTC.

This clonotype has just a few counts. Relative to the germline gene, one junction end is altered; a read error may explain this. V and J are TRBV5-8 and TRBJ1-1, with D unresolved. Germline V gives CDR1 SGHTS, CDR2 YDEGEE. The CDR3 contains 13 residues. CDR3 region: CASSRADIFRALF. For the CDR3, the DNA is TGTGCCAGCAGCCGCGCTGACATCTTTAGGGCTTTATTT.

The V and J genes are TRBV20-1 and TRBJ2-7; 9 bases are a match to TRBD1. Trimming removed 3 bases from V and 3 bases from J; junction bases left unmatched: 3. The CDR3 runs 13 residues. Germline CDR1 reads DFQATT; CDR2 reads SNEGSKA (reference sequence). In DNA, the CDR3 is TGCAGTGCTAGTAGGACAGGGGTCTACGAGCAGTACTTC. Protein: CSASRTGVYEQYF.

This clonotype was found many times. The genes are TRBV13 and TRBJ2-5; TRBD2 matches 10 bases. Germline assignment: CDR1 PRHDT and CDR2 FYEKMQ (reference sequence). The V gene end was trimmed by 3 bases and the J gene end by 1 base; junction bases not matched to a gene: 5. CDR3 length equals 16 residues. Written as DNA, the CDR3 is TGTGCCAGCAGCTTCCTAGCGGGGGACCCCCAAGAGACCCAGTACTTC. It translates to CASSFLAGDPQETQYF. Full variable domain (rest looked up from reference TRBV13 and TRBJ2-5): AAGVIQSPRHLIKEKRETATLKCYPIPRHDTVYWYQQGPGQDPQFLISFYEKMQSDKGSIPDRFSAQQFSDYHSELNMSSLELGDSALYFCASSFLAGDPQETQYFGPGTRLLVL.

This clonotype has more than one count but fewer than ten. The V and J genes are TRBV2 and TRBJ1-5; the D gene is possibly TRBD1 (5 bases). CDR3 length: 15 amino acids. The V end was cut by 7 bases, the J end by 0 bases, with 13 bases between. Per germline, CDR1 SNHLY and CDR2 FYNNEI. The CDR3 DNA follows: TGTGCCAGCAACCCTGACAGTCATAGCAATCAGCCCCAGCATTTT. Translation gives CASNPDSHSNQPQHF.

This clonotype was detected a few times. This chain connects TRBV30 to TRBJ1-1; D unresolved. The CDR3 has 12 residues. CDR1 is GTSNPN and CDR2 is SVGIG in the germline V gene (reference sequence). Trimming left V 3 bases short and J 4 bases short, with 9 bases between. The CDR3 DNA reads as TGTGCCTGGAGATGGGGATTCACTGAAGCTTTCTTT. Protein product: CAWRWGFTEAFF.

There are many counts of this clonotype. The chain couples TRBV6-2 or TRBV6-3 to TRBJ2-7, with D possibly TRBD1 on 6 matching bases. Per the germline V gene, CDR1 is MNHEY and CDR2 is SVGEGT. The CDR3 runs 13 residues. V lost 6 bases to trimming and J lost 2 bases, with 11 bases between them. In nucleotides, the CDR3 is TGTGCCAGCAGCGGACAGAAAACCTACGAGCAGTACTTC. Protein: CASSGQKTYEQYF.

This chain uses TRBV20-1 with TRBJ2-1; no firm D call. CDR3 length equals 16 residues. V was cut by 2 bases and J by 4 bases, with 18 bases left in between. Germline V gene sequence: CDR1 DFQATT, CDR2 SNEGSKA (reference sequence). The CDR3 DNA sequence: TGCAGTGCTAGACCCCAGGCGGCCAGGAGATACAATGAGCAGTTCTTC. Translated: CSARPQAARRYNEQFF.

The V gene is TRBV28, the J gene TRBJ2-7; D perhaps matches TRBD2 (7 bases). V dropped 3 bases and J dropped 3 bases, with 12 bases sitting between them. The CDR3 spans 14 residues. CDR1 is MDHEN and CDR2 is SYDVKM in the germline V gene. The CDR3 region has the DNA TGTGCCAGCAGTTTTGGCGGGGGCCTCTACGAGCAGTACTTC. Translated, it gives CASSFGGGLYEQYF.

This clonotype was seen only a few times. This chain links TRBV5-1 with TRBJ1-2; 7 nucleotides line up with TRBD1. Germline V gene sequence: CDR1 SGHRS, CDR2 YFSETQ. The CDR3 is made up of 13 amino acids. V lost 3 bases, J lost 3 bases, and 2 bases stayed unmatched. This chain's CDR3 is CASSYGTDYGYTF. The CDR3 nucleotides are TGCGCCAGCAGCTATGGGACAGACTATGGCTACACCTTC.

In regard to this clonotype: One end of the junction varies from germline; a read error may be responsible. This sequence joins TRBV20-1 and TRBJ2-1; TRBD1 aligns across 8 bases. Germline assignment: CDR1 DFQATT and CDR2 SNEGSKA (reference sequence). CDR3 length equals 16 residues. This CDR3 is CSAPSWTGRHYDEQFF. As DNA, the CDR3 is TGCAGTGCTCCCTCCTGGACAGGGCGGCACTACGATGAGCAGTTCTTC.

The rearrangement joins TRBV20-1 to TRBJ1-2; D is possibly TRBD1 (5 bases). Germline V gives CDR1 DFQATT, CDR2 SNEGSKA (reference sequence). Trimming left V 0 bases short and J 3 bases short, with 20 bases between. The CDR3 is made up of 17 amino acids. This CDR3 reads CSARDGSIEGADYGYTF. The CDR3, as DNA: TGCAGTGCTAGAGATGGATCCATCGAAGGGGCGGACTATGGCTACACCTTC.

As DNA, the CDR3 is TGTGCCAGCAGCACACCCGGACAGAGCTCCTACAATGAGCAGTTCTTC. As protein: CASSTPGQSSYNEQFF. The rearrangement links TRBV6-2 or TRBV6-3 to TRBJ2-1; tentative D call: TRBD1 (6 bases). The CDR3 spans 16 residues. The germline CDR1 and CDR2 sequences are MNHEY and SVGEGT. Trimming took off 6 bases at V and 0 bases at J, with 15 bases between the two ends.

This clonotype was seen at least ten times. The J gene is TRBJ1-6, the V gene TRBV20-1; tentative D call: TRBD1 (6 bases). This CDR3 has 16 amino acids. Trimming took off 0 bases at V and 6 bases at J, with 15 bases between the two ends. From germline, CDR1 is DFQATT and CDR2 SNEGSKA (reference sequence). The CDR3 loop reads CSAREGTGAGNSPLHF. The CDR3 DNA follows: TGCAGTGCTAGAGAGGGTACGGGGGCGGGTAATTCACCCCTCCACTTT.

This rearrangement joins TRBV18 to TRBJ1-2; D is unresolved. The CDR3 loop spans 15 amino acids. Germline-derived CDR1 and CDR2 are KGHSH and LQKENI. Trimming shortened V by 5 bases and J by 3 bases, and 16 bases separated the two germline ends. CDR3 nucleotide sequence: TGTGCCAGCTCAGGATACGGGGAAATTTACTATGGCTACACCTTC. It encodes CASSGYGEIYYGYTF.

The chain employs TRBV7-3 and TRBJ2-2; no definite D call. The V gene lost 5 bases and the J gene lost 0 bases, with 4 bases spanning the gap. This CDR3 has 13 amino acids. Per the germline V gene, CDR1 is SGHTA and CDR2 is FQGTGA. Here the CDR3 DNA reads TGTGCCAGCAGCCCCACGAACACCGGGGAGCTGTTTTTT. This codes for CASSPTNTGELFF. The variable domain in full, completed from reference TRBV7-3 and TRBJ2-2, reads GAGVSQTPSNKVTEKGKYVELRCDPISGHTALYWYRQSLGQGPEFLIYFQGTGAADDSGLPNDRFFAVRPEGSVSTLKIQRTERGDSAVYLCASSPTNTGELFFGEGSRLTVL.

This chain uses TRBV20-1 with TRBJ2-6; a weak D match, TRBD1 (5 bases). The V end was cut by 3 bases, the J end by 0 bases, with 12 bases between. Germline CDR1 and CDR2: DFQATT and SNEGSKA (reference sequence). The CDR3 totals 16 residues. Here the CDR3 DNA reads TGCAGTGCTAGTTCAGGGCTCAGCTCTGGGGCCAACGTCCTGACTTTC. Its translation: CSASSGLSSGANVLTF.

Within the sample, this clonotype is medium-sized. The rearrangement links TRBV7-9 to TRBJ2-3, with D maybe TRBD1 (5 bases). The ends were cut back, 5 bases at V and 5 bases at J, with 14 bases in the middle. Germline V gene data show CDR1 as SEHNR and CDR2 as FQNEAQ (reference sequence). The CDR3 covers 14 residues. In DNA, the CDR3 is TGTGCCAGCAGCCCTGAGGCTAGGGGAGATACGCAGTATTTT. Translating gives CASSPEARGDTQYF.

This clonotype has more than one count but fewer than ten. The chain couples TRBV11-2 to TRBJ2-1, with TRBD1 matching 12 bases. Germline V gene data show CDR1 as SGHAT and CDR2 as FQNNGV. This CDR3 spans 14 amino acids. Losses at the gene ends were 3 bases for V and 9 bases for J; bases not matched to a gene: 3. DNA of the CDR3: TGTGCCAGCAGCTTGGGGACAGGGGGCGGTGAGCAGTTCTTC. Encoded protein: CASSLGTGGGEQFF.

This clonotype was detected ten times or more. The V gene is TRBV5-1, the J gene TRBJ2-7, with 12 positions matching TRBD2. The CDR3 loop spans 15 amino acids. Germline assignment: CDR1 SGHRS and CDR2 YFSETQ. V shed 1 base and J 3 bases; nucleotides not matched to a gene: 2. For the CDR3, the DNA is TGCGCCAGCAGCTTGACTAGCGGGGGGAACTACGAGCAGTACTTC. It specifies CASSLTSGGNYEQYF.

A few counts support this clonotype. V is TRBV6-1 and J is TRBJ2-7; perhaps TRBD1 as D (6 bases). The CDR3 is 12 amino acids. V was trimmed by 7 bases and J by 7 bases, leaving 14 bases between them. Germline assignment: CDR1 MNHNS and CDR2 SASEGT. The CDR3 sequence is CASKKQGVEQYF. The DNA for the CDR3 is TGTGCCAGCAAAAAACAGGGAGTTGAGCAGTACTTC.

In its sample, this clonotype was seen a few times. The genes are TRBV18 and TRBJ1-6; D is uncertain. The CDR3 extends over 13 amino acids. The V and J ends lost 3 bases and 10 bases respectively, with 10 bases between them. CDR1 and CDR2 from the germline V gene are KGHSH and LQKENI. In nucleotides, the CDR3 is TGTGCCAGCTCACCGTCCGGGGAGTCACCCCTCCACTTT. Its translation: CASSPSGESPLHF.